The clone carrying this T cell receptor (beta chain) was seen a few times. Its antigen is unknown. After removal of 5 bases from V and 5 bases from J, the junction contained 10 bases not matched to a gene. The germline V gene encodes CDR1 MNHEY and CDR2 SMNVEV (reference sequence). CDR3 size: 15 residues. The collection from each donor was one heparinised blood draw averaging roughly 100 mL. These data are taken from a study of beta chain features in type 1 diabetes. Study-wide points: Within each of all four CD4+ subsets, Type 1 diabetes patients had TCRB CDR3s that were moderately but significantly shorter.

The study reverse transcribed the entire isolated RNA, so it sequenced expressed TCRB transcripts. About 3.5 million reads per sample on average were obtained from naive, central memory and regulatory T cell samples. The data were produced by immunoSEQ multiplex PCR, yet TCRdb's version contains in-frame clones alone and is incomplete. The top ten hold 1.3% of the sample, which has approximately 150,000 clones, roughly an eighth seen once. Sample: central memory CD4+ T cells from blood. V and J are TRBV27 and TRBJ1-2, with 8 positions matching TRBD1. This TCR was sampled from a man between 18 and 35 years old with type 1 diabetes. The CDR3 region is CASSLTTGDSYGYTF. The CDR3 DNA reads TGTGCCAGCAGTCTCACGACAGGGGACTCATATGGCTACACCTTC.